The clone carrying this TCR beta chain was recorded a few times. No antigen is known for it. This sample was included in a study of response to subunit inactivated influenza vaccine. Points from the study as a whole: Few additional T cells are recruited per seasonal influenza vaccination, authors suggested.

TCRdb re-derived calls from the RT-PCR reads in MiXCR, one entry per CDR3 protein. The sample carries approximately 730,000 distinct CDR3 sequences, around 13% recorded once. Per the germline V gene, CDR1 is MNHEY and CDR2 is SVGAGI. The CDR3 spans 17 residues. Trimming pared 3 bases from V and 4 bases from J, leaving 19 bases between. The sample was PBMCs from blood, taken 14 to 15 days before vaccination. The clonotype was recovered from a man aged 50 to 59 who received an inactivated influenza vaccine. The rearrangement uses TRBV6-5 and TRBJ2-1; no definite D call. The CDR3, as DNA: TGTGCCAGCAGTTATTCGGCCGAAATAAAAGAATACAATGAGCAGTTCTTC. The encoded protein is CASSYSAEIKEYNEQFF.